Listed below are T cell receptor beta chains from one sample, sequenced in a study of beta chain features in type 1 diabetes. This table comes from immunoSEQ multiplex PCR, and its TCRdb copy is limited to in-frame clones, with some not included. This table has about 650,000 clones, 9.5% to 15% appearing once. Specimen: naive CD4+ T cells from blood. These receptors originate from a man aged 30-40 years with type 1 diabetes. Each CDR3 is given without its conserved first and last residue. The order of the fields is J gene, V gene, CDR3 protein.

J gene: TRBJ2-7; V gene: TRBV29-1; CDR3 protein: SVDYRDSGAYEQY
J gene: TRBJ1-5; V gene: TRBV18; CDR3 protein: ASSPDTLGTVNQPQH
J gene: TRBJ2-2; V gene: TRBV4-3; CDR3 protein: ASSPLGTGELF
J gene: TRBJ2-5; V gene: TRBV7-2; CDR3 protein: ASSLGGRRGETQY
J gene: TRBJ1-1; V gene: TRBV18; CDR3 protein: ASSESRSTEAF
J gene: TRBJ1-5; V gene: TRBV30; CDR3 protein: AWSARGNQPQH
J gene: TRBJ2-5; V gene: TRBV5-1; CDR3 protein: ASSGALRGQETQY
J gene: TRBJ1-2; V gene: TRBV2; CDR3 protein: ASRETGVEYGYT
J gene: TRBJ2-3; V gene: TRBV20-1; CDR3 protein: SARDRDRAH
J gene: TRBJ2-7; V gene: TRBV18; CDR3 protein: ASSLTDSYEQY
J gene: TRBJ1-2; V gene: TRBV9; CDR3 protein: ASSLVGNYGYT
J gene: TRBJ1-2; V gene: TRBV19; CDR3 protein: ASSMGDYGYT
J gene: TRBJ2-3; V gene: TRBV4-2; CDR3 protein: ASSPKMGLVIDTQY
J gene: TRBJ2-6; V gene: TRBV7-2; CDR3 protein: ASRPQFSGANVLT
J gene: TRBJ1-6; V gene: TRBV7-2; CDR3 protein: ASSLAGQGLNSPLH
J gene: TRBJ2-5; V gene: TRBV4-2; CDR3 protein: ASSHPTEKDYPQETQY
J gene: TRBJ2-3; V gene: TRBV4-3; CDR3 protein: ASSPRIAVGTLKEADTQY